This TCR beta chain stems from a study of shared clonotypes between healthy human individuals. Findings and limits, study-wide: Some clonotypes were shared by all four sorted-subset donors, while others were not shared. The non-shared ones had lower generation probabilities than the shared ones.

This CDR3 comprises 14 residues. V lost 1 base, J lost 4 bases, and 10 bases lay in between. Germline lookup yields CDR1 SGHTA and CDR2 FQGTGA. Genomic DNA of each subset was evenly split across several immunoSEQ plates. An approximately 180 ng quantity of DNA, 29,000 or so T cell genomes, went into the sorted-subset replicate PCRs. Sequencing used immunoSEQ multiplex PCR; TCRdb keeps in-frame clones, though not all of them. The data contain roughly 2,500,000 clones, 93% of them singletons. Comments on this clone: Its target is unknown.

Adult Caucasians living in Nashville, Tennessee made up all of the donors. Sequencing used naive CD4+ T cells from PBMCs. Specified subset: CD45RA+ positively selected. The J gene is TRBJ2-5, the V gene TRBV7-3; D is unresolved. This TCR was sampled from a man aged 18 to 29 in good health. Some clones in this sample may be carry-over from other donors' samples. In DNA form, the CDR3 reads TGTGCCAGCAGCTTAATGGGTCGGAGAGAGACCCAGTACTTC. It specifies CASSLMGRRETQYF.